Listed here are 24 T cell receptor beta chains from one sample, sequenced in a study of cytomegalovirus exposure and HLA in healthy donors (dated by TCRdb to about 2017). Library preparation used the immunoSEQ multiplex PCR assay. For the multiplex PCR, a mixture combining 60 forward primers for TCR Vbeta segments and 13 reverse primers for TCR Jbeta segments was used. TCRdb obtained this table from immuneACCESS and retained in-frame rearrangements with V and J assigned. These tables miss some clones; where compared with another copy, unresolved V genes account for less than half of the shortfall, and the remainder is unexplained. For this sample there are under 250,000 clones; over 80% appear just once. 0.71% of the sample is taken by the ten largest. The sample taken for sequencing was PBMCs. The receptors come from a boy aged 2 to 10 in good health and CMV-seronegative.

The chain combines TRBV30 with TRBJ1-4; maybe TRBD1 (6 bases). V gave up 3 bases and J gave up 1 base, with 9 bases separating them. Germline CDR1 and CDR2: GTSNPN and SVGIG (reference sequence). The CDR3 has 14 amino acids. This chain's CDR3 is CAWRQGRTNEKLFF. CDR3 DNA: TGTGCCTGGAGGCAGGGGCGAACTAATGAAAAACTGTTTTTT.

V and J are TRBV4-1 and TRBJ2-1; 10 nucleotides line up with TRBD2. This CDR3 is 16 amino acids long. Unmatched junction bases numbered 9, after V lost 1 base and J lost 9 bases. Germline lookup yields CDR1 MGHRA and CDR2 YSYEKL. The CDR3 sequence is CASSQVQAGGPGEQFF. The CDR3 region has the DNA TGCGCCAGCAGCCAAGTCCAAGCGGGAGGGCCGGGTGAGCAGTTCTTC.

This chain joins TRBV7-5 and TRBJ2-3; no DNA check was done on the table's D call, TRBD2. TRBV7-5 is a pseudogene. This CDR3 contains 12 residues. The CDR3 DNA reads as TGTGCCAGGGTCTGCGTCACAGATACGCAGTATTTT. Its protein product is CARVCVTDTQYF.

The V gene is TRBV19, the J gene TRBJ2-7; 8 bases agree with TRBD1. Germline trimming cut 5 bases from V and 5 bases from J; bases unmatched to any gene: 2. Per the germline V gene, CDR1 is LNHDA and CDR2 is SQIVND (reference sequence). The CDR3 runs to 12 residues. The CDR3 DNA reads as TGTGCCAGTAGTGACAGGGGCCACGAGCAGTACTTC. Encoded protein: CASSDRGHEQYF.

This clone was recorded once. CDR3: CASSVEAKAAYGYTF. CDR3 nucleotide sequence: TGTGCCAGCAGCGTAGAAGCGAAGGCGGCCTATGGCTACACCTTC. The chain has TRBV9 and TRBJ1-2; D is ambiguous. V was cut by 0 bases and J by 4 bases, with 13 bases left in between. The CDR3 extends over 15 amino acids. Per the germline V gene, CDR1 is SGDLS and CDR2 is YYNGEE.

The chain joins TRBV19 to TRBJ2-7; a weak D match, TRBD2 (5 bases). Trimming shortened V by 5 bases and J by 4 bases, and 18 bases separated the two germline ends. In germline, CDR1 is LNHDA, CDR2 SQIVND (reference sequence). This CDR3 is built from 15 residues. The CDR3 protein is CASSLGGVSGYEQYF. CDR3 bases: TGTGCCAGTAGTCTCGGTGGGGTGAGCGGTTACGAGCAGTACTTC.

V and J are TRBV7-6 and TRBJ2-5; perhaps TRBD2 as D (5 bases). Per germline, CDR1 SGHVS and CDR2 FNYEAQ. This CDR3 has 15 amino acids. V lost 5 bases to trimming and J lost 2 bases, with 15 bases between them. CDR3 nucleotides: TGTGCCAGCAGCCATGGACTCTTTGGGCAAGAGACCCAGTACTTC. This gives the protein CASSHGLFGQETQYF.

A few counts support this clone. The chain combines TRBV6-1 with TRBJ1-4; 9 bases are a match to TRBD1. CDR1 is MNHNS, CDR2 SASEGT, per germline. The CDR3 extends over 13 amino acids. V lost 6 bases, J lost 5 bases, and 1 base stayed unmatched. The CDR3 spells CASRGTGNEKLFF. The CDR3 bases are TGTGCCAGCAGGGGGACAGGGAATGAAAAACTGTTTTTT.

In DNA, the CDR3 is TGTGCCAGCAGCCTCGGACTAGCGGGGGGTTCAGATACGCAGTATTTT. As protein: CASSLGLAGGSDTQYF. V gene TRBV5-4 combines with J gene TRBJ2-3, with 14 bases identical to TRBD2. Germline V gene data show CDR1 as SGHNT and CDR2 as YYREEE (reference sequence). This CDR3 is built from 16 residues. Trimming cost V 4 bases and J 4 bases; bases outside gene matches: 5.

The chain recombines TRBV19 with TRBJ2-7, with D possibly matching TRBD1 (6 bases). The CDR3 consists of 15 residues. Trimming took off 1 base at V and 5 bases at J, with 15 bases between the two ends. The germline V gene has CDR1 LNHDA and CDR2 SQIVND (reference sequence). CDR3 amino acids: CASSIGGQFSDEQYF. The DNA for the CDR3 is TGTGCCAGTAGTATAGGAGGACAGTTTTCGGACGAGCAGTACTTC.

The chain employs TRBV7-9 and TRBJ1-2, with a tentative D call TRBD1 (6 bases). The CDR3 is made up of 15 amino acids. The germline CDR1 and CDR2 sequences are SEHNR and FQNEAQ (reference sequence). V shed 1 base and J shed 8 bases, with 17 bases lying between them. CDR3 sequence reads: CASSLEGQGLMGYTF. CDR3 in DNA: TGTGCCAGCAGCTTAGAGGGCCAGGGGCTGATGGGCTACACCTTC.

The chain is built from TRBV27 and TRBJ2-7; 11 nucleotides align to TRBD2. Losses at the gene ends were 7 bases for V and 0 bases for J; bases not matched to a gene: 5. CDR3 length equals 15 residues. Germline CDR1 reads MNHEY; CDR2 reads SMNVEV (reference sequence). The CDR3 nucleotides are TGTGCCAGCAAAATGGGACTAGCGGCCTCCTACGAGCAGTACTTC. It specifies CASKMGLAASYEQYF.

The genes are TRBV30 and TRBJ2-7; TRBD1 agrees at 7 bases. CDR3 length equals 11 residues. V lost 7 bases and J lost 5; bases outside the gene matches: 5. Germline V gene sequence: CDR1 GTSNPN, CDR2 SVGIG (reference sequence). The DNA of the CDR3 is TGTGCCTTCCACAGGGGCCACGAGCAGTACTTC. Its protein product is CAFHRGHEQYF.

This clone was seen only once. The chain joins TRBV19 to TRBJ2-3, with 7 bases fitting TRBD2. The J segment lost 2 bases and the V segment lost 2 bases, leaving 1 base of the junction unmatched. The length of the CDR3 is 14 residues. Germline values: CDR1 LNHDA, CDR2 SQIVND (reference sequence). As DNA, the CDR3 is TGTGCCAGTAGTATACAGCGGGACACAGATACGCAGTATTTT. Amino acid sequence: CASSIQRDTDTQYF.

This clone has a single count. CDR3 sequence reads: CASSKTGYYDGYTF. In nucleotides, the CDR3 is TGTGCCAGTAGCAAAACAGGTTATTACGATGGCTACACCTTC. The gene calls are TRBV19 and TRBJ1-2; possible D gene TRBD1, 5 bases. Germline assignment: CDR1 LNHDA and CDR2 SQIVND (reference sequence). This CDR3 spans 14 amino acids. Trimming removed 6 bases from V and 6 bases from J, with 17 bases in between.

The sample holds a few counts of this clone. This chain connects TRBV10-3 to TRBJ1-5; perhaps TRBD1 as D (6 bases). CDR3 length: 14 amino acids. The ends were cut back, 2 bases at V and 4 bases at J, with 9 bases in the middle. Germline V CDR1 and CDR2: ENHRY, SYGVKD. For the CDR3, the DNA is TGTGCCATCAGTGAGGGCACAGGGAATCAGCCCCAGCATTTT. Protein: CAISEGTGNQPQHF.

This chain's CDR3 is CASSLGTSGSYEQYF. In nucleotides, the CDR3 is TGTGCCAGCAGTTTAGGGACTAGCGGGAGTTACGAGCAGTACTTC. The chain couples TRBV27 to TRBJ2-7; 14 nucleotides agree with TRBD2. CDR3 length equals 15 residues. J was trimmed by 4 bases and V by 2 bases; bases with no gene match: 1. CDR1 is MNHEY and CDR2 is SMNVEV in the germline V gene (reference sequence).

J is TRBJ2-5 and V is TRBV14; maybe TRBD1 (6 bases). V was clipped by 1 base and J by 11 bases, with 17 bases between them. There are 14 residues in the CDR3. Germline values: CDR1 SGHDN, CDR2 FVKESK. This CDR3 reads CASSQGTARGEQYF. The CDR3 DNA sequence: TGTGCCAGCAGCCAAGGGACTGCCAGGGGAGAGCAGTACTTC.

The chain couples TRBV11-2 to TRBJ2-7, with D perhaps matching TRBD1 (7 bases). Germline values: CDR1 SGHAT, CDR2 FQNNGV. CDR3 length equals 17 residues. The V gene lost 5 bases and the J gene lost 4 bases, with 24 bases spanning the gap. This CDR3 reads CASSPPPPSTGRYEQYF. CDR3 sequence (DNA): TGTGCCAGCAGCCCACCACCACCCTCGACAGGGAGGTACGAGCAGTACTTC.

The J gene is TRBJ2-3, the V gene TRBV11-1; 9 bases match TRBD2. There are 16 residues in the CDR3. V was pared by 5 bases and J by 2 bases, with 8 bases of the junction left unmatched. Germline V lookup: CDR1 SGHAT, CDR2 FQDESV (reference sequence). The CDR3 DNA reads TGTGCCAGCAGCCCCCCCCAGCGGGGGGCCACAGATACGCAGTATTTT. Its translation: CASSPPQRGATDTQYF.

The chain combines TRBV7-2 with TRBJ1-5; no firm D call. Germline CDR1 and CDR2: SGHTA and FQGNSA. V lost 0 bases and J 5 bases, leaving 5 bases between the germline ends. This CDR3 comprises 13 residues. For the CDR3, the DNA is TGTGCCAGCAGCTTAGCTGTATATCAGCCCCAGCATTTT. Translating it yields CASSLAVYQPQHF.

There are many counts of this clone. The gene calls are TRBV25-1 and TRBJ2-7; D is possibly TRBD2 (6 bases). The CDR3 sequence is 12 residues long. V lost 4 bases and J lost 5, with 9 bases in between. Germline V gene sequence: CDR1 MGHDK, CDR2 SYGVNS. CDR3 sequence reads: CASSGRGNEQYF. CDR3 nucleotides: TGTGCCAGCAGTGGGAGGGGAAACGAGCAGTACTTC.

The chain joins TRBV11-2 to TRBJ1-4; unclear D gene. Germline V gene data show CDR1 as SGHAT and CDR2 as FQNNGV. The V gene lost 5 bases and the J gene lost 10 bases, with 17 bases spanning the gap. The CDR3 has 14 residues. CDR3 bases: TGTGCCAGCAGCGTTGACCGCGGGGTAGGAAAACTGTTTTTT. It specifies CASSVDRGVGKLFF.

The chain couples TRBV6-1 to TRBJ1-1, with D hard to call. There are 13 residues in the CDR3. The germline gives CDR1 MNHNS, CDR2 SASEGT. V lost 6 bases, J lost 0 bases, and 8 bases lay in between. The CDR3 region has the DNA TGTGCCAGCAGGGAGGGAATGAACACTGAAGCTTTCTTT. It codes for CASREGMNTEAFF.